The 3 T cell receptor delta chains below come from one sample, sequenced in a study of gamma-delta T cells after stem cell transplantation. TCRdb fed the RT-PCR reads into CATT to redo clone calling. The data hold 740 or so delta-chain clones, with roughly 6.4% observed a single time. The sequencing input was gamma-delta T cells. The receptors originated from a human donor. It is not recorded whose cells these are; they may come from a transplant donor.

By sample fraction, this clone is large. V and J are TRDV2 and TRDJ1, with 11 bases identical to TRDD3. Trimming took 0 bases from V and 3 from J; bases not matched to a gene: 14. Germline CDR1 GEAIGNYY, CDR2 EKD. This CDR3 is 19 amino acids long. CDR3 residues: CACDTVNVLGDRNSDKLIF. The DNA for the CDR3 is TGTGCCTGTGACACCGTTAACGTACTGGGGGATAGAAATTCCGATAAACTCATCTTT.

With regard to this clone: TCRdb records a much larger clone's protein for this DNA, with a difference at residue 7 that likely arises from a read error; the protein given is the translation of the DNA. V and J are TRDV2 and TRDJ1, with D unresolved. V lost 4 bases and J 1 base, leaving 12 bases between the germline ends. Germline loops: CDR1 GEAIGNYY, CDR2 EKD. The CDR3 has 14 residues. CDR3 nucleotide sequence: TGTGCCTGTGATACGATAAGGGCCACCGATAAACTCATCTTT. Translation gives CACDTIRATDKLIF.

Regarding this clone: A much larger clone differs from this one at a single base, so this may be a read error. V gene TRDV1 combines with J gene TRDJ1; 9 bases align to TRDD3. Germline-derived CDR1 and CDR2 are TSWWSYY and QGS. V gave up 0 bases and J gave up 3 bases; unmatched junction bases: 41. The CDR3 extends over 28 amino acids. The CDR3 nucleotides read TGTGCTCTTGGGGAACTCAGGGGTCCCAGTCTTGTTCAAAACCTATACTGGGGGACATCCCCCAACGCCGATAAACTCATCTTT. Its translation is CALGELRGPSLVQNLYWGTSPNADKLIF.